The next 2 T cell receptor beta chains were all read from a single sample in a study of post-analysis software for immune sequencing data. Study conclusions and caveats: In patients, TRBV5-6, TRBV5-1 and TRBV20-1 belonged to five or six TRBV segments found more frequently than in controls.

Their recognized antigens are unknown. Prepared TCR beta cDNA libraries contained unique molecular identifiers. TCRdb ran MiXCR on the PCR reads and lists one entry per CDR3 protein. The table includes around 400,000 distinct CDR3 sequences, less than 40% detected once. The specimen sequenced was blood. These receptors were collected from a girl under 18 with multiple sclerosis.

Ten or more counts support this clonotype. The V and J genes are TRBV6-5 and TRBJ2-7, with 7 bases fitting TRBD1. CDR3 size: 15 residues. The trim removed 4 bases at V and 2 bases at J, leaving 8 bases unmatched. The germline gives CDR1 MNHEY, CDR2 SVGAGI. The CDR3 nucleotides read TGTGCCAGCAGTTCCTCAGCCAGGGGGACCTACGAGCAGTACTTC. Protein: CASSSSARGTYEQYF.

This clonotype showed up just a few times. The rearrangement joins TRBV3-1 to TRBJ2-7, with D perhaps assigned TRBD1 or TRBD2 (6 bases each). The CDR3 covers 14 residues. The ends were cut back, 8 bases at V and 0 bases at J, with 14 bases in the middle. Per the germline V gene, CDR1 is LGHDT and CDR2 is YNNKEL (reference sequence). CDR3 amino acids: CASRGQGSSYEQYF. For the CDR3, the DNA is TGTGCCAGCCGGGGGCAGGGTAGCTCCTACGAGCAGTACTTC.